Sequencing of this T cell receptor beta chain was carried out in a study of post-analysis software for immune sequencing data. Study observations and caveats: The five TRBV segments detected at higher frequency in patients than in controls included TRBV5-6, TRBV5-1 and TRBV20-1. F measure clustering grouped samples strongly by preparation batch. Multiple sclerosis was associated with a significant reduction in normalized Chao1 diversity relative to controls.

Included in the TCR beta cDNA libraries were unique molecular identifiers. The authors obtained 540,000 or so cDNA molecules from approximately 1 to 10 million T cells. TCRdb fed the PCR reads into MiXCR, producing one record per CDR3 protein. The sample holds about 210,000 distinct CDR3 sequences, 25% to 30% seen once. The CDR3 covers 11 residues. Germline loops: CDR1 MDHEN, CDR2 SYDVKM. With respect to this clonotype: As yet, its antigen is unknown. The germline gene is not matched at one end of the junction; a read error may be the cause.

J is TRBJ2-7 and V is TRBV28, with D possibly being TRBD1 (6 bases). The sequenced sample was blood. The clonotype comes from a girl younger than 18 with multiple sclerosis. The CDR3 bases are TGTGCCAGCAGTTCCTACAGGGAGTGTCACTTC. Translated: CASSSYRECHF.